A single sample is the source of the 30 T cell receptor beta chains below, sequenced in a study of T-cell memory formation after mild COVID-19. MiXCR was run by TCRdb on the 5' RACE reads, yielding one entry per CDR3 protein. The table lists approximately 440,000 distinct CDR3 sequences, 20% of them singletons. Sequencing input: PBMCs or a T cell subset sorted from them (not recorded which). These receptors originate from an adult woman who had mild COVID-19 (a few samples of this study predate the infection). Cell type and time point are not known.

This chain links TRBV11-3 with TRBJ2-1, with D possibly being TRBD1 (5 bases). This CDR3 spans 16 amino acids. The germline V and J ends were trimmed by 3 bases and 1 base, with 13 bases remaining between them. CDR1 is SGHNT and CDR2 is YENEEA in the germline V gene. DNA of the CDR3: TGTGCCAGCAGCTTCCCCGGGCAGGGATCCTACAATGAGCAGTTCTTC. This codes for CASSFPGQGSYNEQFF.

This chain joins TRBV14 and TRBJ2-1; 10 nucleotides align to TRBD2. CDR1 SGHDN and CDR2 FVKESK come from the germline V gene. V lost 4 bases and J lost 8; bases outside the gene matches: 11. This CDR3 contains 16 residues. The CDR3 here is CASSRLSSGSFHEQFF. CDR3 nucleotides: TGTGCCAGCAGCCGATTGTCTAGCGGGAGTTTCCATGAGCAGTTCTTC.

The J gene is TRBJ2-3, the V gene TRBV29-1; D is uncertain. Trimming pared 0 bases from V and 0 bases from J, leaving 4 bases between. This CDR3 region has 13 residues. Per germline, CDR1 SQVTM and CDR2 ANQGSEA. The CDR3 loop reads CSVEEASTDTQYF. The CDR3 region has the DNA TGCAGCGTTGAAGAAGCTAGCACAGATACGCAGTATTTT.

This clonotype appeared many times. This chain joins TRBV7-9 and TRBJ2-7; tentative D call: TRBD1 (6 bases). The CDR3 spans 12 residues. V was clipped by 5 bases and J by 7 bases, with 12 bases between them. Germline CDR1 and CDR2: SEHNR and FQNEAQ (reference sequence). The CDR3 is CASSTQRGEQYF. CDR3 coding DNA: TGTGCCAGCAGCACCCAAAGGGGGGAGCAGTACTTC.

This clonotype was seen a handful of times. V and J are TRBV24-1 and TRBJ1-5; TRBD1 is a possible D gene (6 bases). V lost 2 bases and J 6 bases, leaving 13 bases between the germline ends. Germline-derived CDR1 and CDR2 are KGHDR and SFDVKD. The CDR3 consists of 15 residues. CDR3 residues: CATSDSQGRGQPQHF. CDR3 nucleotide sequence: TGTGCCACCAGTGATTCACAGGGCAGGGGTCAGCCCCAGCATTTT.

This clonotype was counted only a few times. The V and J genes are TRBV6-4 and TRBJ2-1, with 8 bases identical to TRBD2. The V segment lost 8 bases and the J segment 4 bases; nucleotides outside the gene matches: 10. Germline V lookup: CDR1 MRHNA, CDR2 SNTAGT. This CDR3 is built from 15 residues. CDR3: CASFCGRKLYNEQFF. The CDR3 nucleotides are TGTGCCAGCTTCTGCGGGAGGAAGCTTTACAATGAGCAGTTCTTC.

V usage is TRBV3-1 and J usage is TRBJ1-6; D is unclear. The CDR3 is 15 residues long. Germline lookup yields CDR1 LGHDT and CDR2 YNNKEL (reference sequence). Trimming removed 0 bases at V and 10 bases at J, with 13 bases between. CDR3 nucleotides: TGTGCCAGCAGCCAAGATTCGGGCGGGGTGTCACCCCTCCACTTT. Protein product: CASSQDSGGVSPLHF.

V gene TRBV24-1 combines with J gene TRBJ2-1; TRBD1 matches at 7 bases. The CDR3 runs to 13 residues. V trimming: 12 bases; J trimming: 1 base; junction bases outside the gene matches: 5. Germline values: CDR1 KGHDR, CDR2 SFDVKD. CDR3 DNA sequence: TGTGCCTCAGGGGGTGGATCCTACAATGAGCAGTTCTTC. Its translation is CASGGGSYNEQFF.

V usage is TRBV9 and J usage is TRBJ2-5, with 8 bases identical to TRBD2. The CDR3 has 15 residues. The germline V gene has CDR1 SGDLS and CDR2 YYNGEE. The J segment lost 4 bases and the V segment lost 0 bases, leaving 5 bases of the junction unmatched. The DNA of the CDR3 is TGTGCCAGCAGCGTAGCTGGGGCGGGAGGAGAGACCCAGTACTTC. Its translation is CASSVAGAGGETQYF. Filled out from reference TRBV9 and TRBJ2-5, the complete variable domain reads DSGVTQTPKHLITATGQRVTLRCSPRSGDLSVYWYQQSLDQGLQFLIQYYNGEERAKGNILERFSAQQFPDLHSELNLSSLELGDSALYFCASSVAGAGGETQYFGPGTRLLVL.

There are a few counts of this clonotype. The rearrangement uses TRBV24-1 and TRBJ1-5; unclear D gene. This CDR3 is 14 amino acids long. Trimming left V 4 bases short and J 0 bases short, with 6 bases between. The germline CDR1 and CDR2 sequences are KGHDR and SFDVKD. The CDR3 protein is CATSEQDSNQPQHF. The CDR3 region has the DNA TGTGCCACCAGTGAGCAGGATAGCAATCAGCCCCAGCATTTT.

This clonotype appeared a few times. The chain is built from TRBV20-1 and TRBJ1-1; the D gene is possibly TRBD1 (6 bases). The CDR3 length is 12 residues. CDR1 DFQATT and CDR2 SNEGSKA come from the germline V gene (reference sequence). The V and J ends lost 1 base and 8 bases respectively, with 11 bases between them. The chain's CDR3 is CSARVRGFEAFF. CDR3 DNA sequence: TGCAGTGCTAGAGTTAGGGGGTTCGAAGCTTTCTTT.

The chain recombines TRBV3-1 with TRBJ2-1; 14 nucleotides line up with TRBD2. Germline V lookup: CDR1 LGHDT, CDR2 YNNKEL (reference sequence). This CDR3 spans 16 amino acids. V lost 4 bases and J lost 7; bases outside the gene matches: 6. CDR3 amino acids: CASSPWTSGRLNEQFF. The CDR3, as DNA: TGTGCCAGCAGCCCTTGGACTAGCGGGAGGTTGAATGAGCAGTTCTTC.

The genes are TRBV5-1 and TRBJ2-7; D possibly matches TRBD1 or TRBD2 (5 bases each). The CDR3 spans 15 residues. Deletions cut 2 bases from V and 5 bases from J, with 17 bases between. Looked up from germline, CDR1 is SGHRS and CDR2 is YFSETQ. The CDR3 region has the DNA TGCGCCAGCAGCTTCCGGGACCCCAAAGGGGACGAGCAGTACTTC. Protein: CASSFRDPKGDEQYF.

The V gene is TRBV7-2, the J gene TRBJ1-2; 7 bases are a match to TRBD1. The germline V gene has CDR1 SGHTA and CDR2 FQGNSA. This CDR3 has 16 residues. J gave up 0 bases and V 4 bases, and 8 bases lay outside the gene matches. The CDR3 sequence is CASSWLPGQPNYGYTF. The CDR3 bases are TGTGCCAGCAGCTGGCTTCCGGGACAGCCTAACTATGGCTACACCTTC.

There are a few counts of this clonotype. This chain joins TRBV6-5 and TRBJ2-7, with TRBD1 identical over 7 bases. J lost 2 bases, V lost 6 bases, and 4 bases had no gene match. CDR1 MNHEY and CDR2 SVGAGI come from the germline V gene. The CDR3 extends over 13 amino acids. Here the CDR3 DNA reads TGTGCCAGCAGGAGGGGGCAGACCTACGAGCAGTACTTC. Encoded protein: CASRRGQTYEQYF.

The chain combines TRBV4-3 with TRBJ2-2, with 8 nucleotides matching TRBD2. The junction had 7 bases not matched to a gene; V was cut back by 0 bases and J by 4 bases. Germline CDR1 is LGHNA and CDR2 is YSLEER. The CDR3 covers 17 residues. CDR3 coding DNA: TGCGCCAGCAGCCAAGATCCGGGACTAGGGTTCACCGGGGAGCTGTTTTTT. This codes for CASSQDPGLGFTGELFF.

The V call is TRBV14, the J call TRBJ2-7; a weak D match, TRBD2 (5 bases). The germline V and J ends were trimmed by 1 base and 4 bases, with 8 bases remaining between them. The germline CDR1 and CDR2 sequences are SGHDN and FVKESK. This CDR3 is built from 13 residues. Here the CDR3 reads CASSQVREYEQYF. Here the CDR3 DNA reads TGTGCCAGCAGCCAAGTGAGGGAATACGAGCAGTACTTC.

This clonotype was seen a handful of times. J is TRBJ2-3 and V is TRBV4-2; 11 bases are shared with TRBD2. The germline V gene has CDR1 LGHNA and CDR2 YNFKEQ. The CDR3 spans 16 residues. Trimming removed 4 bases from V and 2 bases from J; junction bases left unmatched: 5. The CDR3 nucleotides are TGTGCCAGCAGCCGAGGGACTAGCGGACTCACAGATACGCAGTATTTT. Residues: CASSRGTSGLTDTQYF.

The J gene is TRBJ2-7, the V gene TRBV4-2, with a weak D call TRBD2 (5 bases). Germline CDR1 is LGHNA and CDR2 is YNFKEQ. The CDR3 consists of 15 residues. Trimming took 3 bases from V and 2 from J, leaving 14 bases between them. The CDR3 DNA reads as TGTGCCAGCAGCCACCAATCTGAGGGAGCCTACGAGCAGTACTTC. Its translation: CASSHQSEGAYEQYF.

The chain uses TRBV7-2 and TRBJ1-1; 8 nucleotides line up with TRBD1. V shed 5 bases and J 5 bases; nucleotides not matched to a gene: 7. The germline CDR1 and CDR2 sequences are SGHTA and FQGNSA. This CDR3 comprises 14 residues. The CDR3 protein is CASSPRQGRTEAFF. DNA of the CDR3: TGTGCCAGCAGCCCAAGACAGGGGCGGACTGAAGCTTTCTTT.

This clonotype has a handful of counts. This chain links TRBV7-9 with TRBJ2-3; TRBD2 might be the D (6 bases). The V end lost 7 bases, the J end lost 0 bases, and 14 bases lay between the germline ends. The V gene's germline CDR1 is SEHNR and CDR2 FQNEAQ (reference sequence). This CDR3 is 15 amino acids long. In DNA form, the CDR3 reads TGTGCCAGCATCCTGGAGGGACGGAGCACAGATACGCAGTATTTT. Translating it yields CASILEGRSTDTQYF.

This chain uses TRBV20-1 with TRBJ1-2; D might be TRBD1 (5 bases). V was trimmed by 6 bases and J by 2 bases, leaving 16 bases between them. The CDR3 loop spans 14 amino acids. CDR1 is DFQATT, CDR2 SNEGSKA, per germline (reference sequence). For the CDR3, the DNA is TGCAGTGCAACCGGGACGCCCAGAAACTATGGCTACACCTTC. Protein sequence: CSATGTPRNYGYTF.

This clonotype occurred a few times. The J gene is TRBJ2-7, the V gene TRBV5-1; 8 bases line up with TRBD1. The ends lost 2 bases at V and 5 bases at J; junction bases unmatched: 9. Germline V gene sequence: CDR1 SGHRS, CDR2 YFSETQ. The CDR3 extends over 15 amino acids. The CDR3 sequence is CASSFGQGGFNEQYF. CDR3 bases: TGCGCCAGCAGCTTCGGACAGGGAGGTTTCAACGAGCAGTACTTC.

This clonotype was seen only a few times. The chain carries TRBV18 and TRBJ1-5; a possible D gene is TRBD1 (6 bases). From germline, CDR1 is KGHSH and CDR2 LQKENI. Deletions cut 6 bases from V and 2 bases from J, with 14 bases between. This CDR3 contains 15 residues. The CDR3 nucleotides are TGTGCCAGCTCCCCCTCAGGGGATGGCAATCAGCCCCAGCATTTT. Translation: CASSPSGDGNQPQHF.

This clonotype has a handful of counts. The CDR3 is CASSLWAGPGNTIYF. DNA of the CDR3: TGTGCCAGCAGTTTATGGGCAGGGCCCGGAAACACCATATATTTT. The chain couples TRBV12-3 or TRBV12-4 to TRBJ1-3, with D perhaps TRBD1 (5 bases). Trimming cost V 2 bases and J 4 bases, with 12 bases left between them. This CDR3 has 15 residues.

This chain's CDR3 is CASSRGLAGGGDTQYF. In nucleotides, the CDR3 is TGTGCCAGCAGCCGTGGACTAGCGGGAGGAGGAGATACGCAGTATTTT. V gene TRBV3-1 combines with J gene TRBJ2-3; TRBD2 matches at 14 bases. V dropped 4 bases and J dropped 5; count of bases not matched to a gene: 5. CDR3 length: 16 amino acids. The germline V gene has CDR1 LGHDT and CDR2 YNNKEL (reference sequence).

In its sample, this clonotype was seen a few times. This chain uses TRBV5-1 with TRBJ1-4; no clear D. Germline assignment: CDR1 SGHRS and CDR2 YFSETQ. V lost 5 bases to trimming and J lost 4 bases, with 12 bases between them. The length of the CDR3 is 14 residues. CDR3 amino acids: CASSKDGSNEKLFF. The CDR3 region has the DNA TGCGCCAGCAGTAAGGACGGGAGTAATGAAAAACTGTTTTTT.

This clonotype was seen a handful of times. The chain recombines TRBV7-8 with TRBJ2-7; 14 bases match TRBD2. V lost 5 bases to trimming and J lost 3 bases; unmatched junction nucleotides: 12. Germline CDR1 is SGHVS and CDR2 is FQNEAQ. This CDR3 comprises 18 residues. CDR3 protein: CASSPQTSGRAIFYEQYF. As DNA, the CDR3 is TGTGCCAGCAGCCCGCAGACTAGCGGGAGGGCCATATTCTACGAGCAGTACTTC.

The genes are TRBV10-2 and TRBJ2-7; D assignment may be TRBD1 or TRBD2 (5 bases each). Trimming removed 6 bases at V and 6 bases at J, with 9 bases between. CDR1 is WSHSY, CDR2 SAAADI, per germline. The CDR3 runs to 11 residues. CDR3 residues: CASRQGPEQYF. As DNA, the CDR3 is TGCGCCAGCAGGCAGGGACCCGAGCAGTACTTC.

This sequence joins TRBV5-5 and TRBJ2-7; possible D gene TRBD1, 6 bases. Per germline, CDR1 SGHKS and CDR2 YYEKEE (reference sequence). V was cut by 0 bases and J by 1 base, with 11 bases left in between. The CDR3 is 15 residues long. Written as DNA, the CDR3 is TGTGCCAGCAGCTTGGAACAGGGTATTTCCTACGAGCAGTACTTC. This translates into CASSLEQGISYEQYF.